Below are 4 T cell receptor beta chains sequenced from a single sample in a study of cytomegalovirus exposure and HLA in healthy donors (dated by TCRdb to 2015 to 2018). Library creation used the immunoSEQ multiplex PCR assay. A mixture of 60 forward primers for TCR Vbeta segments and 13 reverse primers for TCR Jbeta segments was used in the multiplex PCR. The clones in this table, taken by TCRdb from immuneACCESS, are in-frame only. Not every clone is retained; where verified, under half of the shortfall comes from an unresolved V gene, and the cause of the rest is unknown. The sample data list 150,000 or so clones, and around 79% of these were observed just once. The ten most abundant clones make up around 2.4% of the sample. Source material: PBMCs. The source is a female donor in good health and CMV-seronegative.

CDR3 protein: CASSFGGTGRNTEAFF. For the CDR3, the DNA is TGTGCCAGCAGTTTTGGAGGGACAGGGAGGAACACTGAAGCTTTCTTT. This chain joins TRBV28 and TRBJ1-1, with 9 bases fitting TRBD1. CDR3 size: 16 residues. V was clipped by 3 bases and J by 1 base; unmatched bases: 6. Germline V gene lookup returns CDR1 MDHEN and CDR2 SYDVKM. Full variable domain (missing parts from reference TRBV28 and TRBJ1-1): DVKVTQSSRYLVKRTGEKVFLECVQDMDHENMFWYRQDPGLGLRLIYFSYDVKMKEKGDIPEGYSVSREKKERFSLILESASTNQTSMYLCASSFGGTGRNTEAFFGQGTRLTVV.

The rearrangement joins TRBV5-5 to TRBJ1-3; D is ambiguous. The CDR3 runs to 15 residues. CDR1 and CDR2 from the germline V gene are SGHKS and YYEKEE (reference sequence). Trimming shortened V by 3 bases and J by 0 bases, and 10 bases separated the two germline ends. The CDR3 loop reads CASSSRGVSGNTIYF. CDR3 coding DNA: TGTGCCAGCAGCTCTCGGGGAGTCTCTGGAAACACCATATATTTT.

This clone has just a few counts. This chain uses TRBV27 with TRBJ1-6; D may be TRBD1 (6 bases). Germline V gene lookup returns CDR1 MNHEY and CDR2 SMNVEV (reference sequence). The CDR3 is 14 amino acids. Between the trimmed V and J ends, which lost 3 bases and 7 bases, there was a span of 10 bases. The CDR3 DNA sequence: TGTGCCAGCAGTTTCGGGACACCCAATTCACCCCTCCACTTT. Its translation: CASSFGTPNSPLHF.

V is TRBV6-6 and J is TRBJ2-3; TRBD1 agrees at 9 bases. V lost 6 bases to trimming and J lost 1 base; unmatched junction nucleotides: 5. Germline values: CDR1 MNHNY, CDR2 SVGAGI (reference sequence). The CDR3 has 15 amino acids. The CDR3 DNA reads as TGTGCCAGCAGGAGGACAGGGGCCCGCACAGATACGCAGTATTTT. This encodes CASRRTGARTDTQYF.